Included here is one T cell receptor (beta chain) sequence, with context. What it binds is not known. CDR3 length: 15 residues. Germline V gives CDR1 SGHNT, CDR2 YYREEE (reference sequence). V was trimmed by 4 bases and J by 4 bases, leaving 17 bases between them. The sample comes from a study of T cells in Graves' hyperthyroidism and ophthalmopathy. The study's findings and limits: Among clonotypes expanded in thyroid above 0.001, most were also found in blood. Ophthalmopathy was separated from stable hyperthyroidism by a 13 V-J model.

Researchers took RNA transcripts and amplified the TCR beta CDR3 regions from them. The HTBI primer set drove a first-round RT-PCR of the TCR CDR3. Each CDR3 protein gets one entry after TCRdb re-called the multiplex PCR reads with MiXCR. In the table there are some 440,000 distinct CDR3 sequences, approximately 15% of which are singletons. The V call is TRBV5-4, the J call TRBJ1-2; TRBD1 is a possible D gene (6 bases). The specimen was blood. The clonotype originates from a woman between 18 and 29 years old with Graves' hyperthyroidism. CDR3 sequence reads: CASSLDSRGTYGYTF. The CDR3 nucleotides are TGTGCCAGCAGCCTGGACAGCAGGGGTACCTATGGCTACACCTTC.